A single sample is the source of the 10 T cell receptor beta chains below, sequenced in a study of control samples from healthy donors and cancer patients. Sequencing used immunoSEQ multiplex PCR; TCRdb keeps in-frame clones, though not all of them. The repertoire has 140,000 to 150,000 clones, 80% to 95% of them found once; the top ten carry roughly 5.7%. The sample was blood. These receptors were obtained from a man between 18 and 29 years old in good health.

V gene TRBV27 combines with J gene TRBJ2-3, with D possibly TRBD1 on 5 matching bases. Germline CDR1 MNHEY, CDR2 SMNVEV (reference sequence). V was shortened by 3 bases and J by 1 base, with 14 bases between the two germline ends. The CDR3 contains 16 residues. Here the CDR3 reads CASSFISGRRTDTQYF. As DNA, the CDR3 is TGTGCCAGCAGTTTCATTTCAGGGCGGCGCACAGATACGCAGTATTTT.

The V and J genes are TRBV28 and TRBJ2-2; TRBD1 aligns across 10 bases. The CDR3 is 15 residues long. V gave up 3 bases and J gave up 6 bases; unmatched junction bases: 4. CDR1 and CDR2 (germline): MDHEN, SYDVKM. In DNA, the CDR3 is TGTGCCAGCAGTTTTGGACAGGGGGTAGCCGGGGAGCTGTTTTTT. This sequence encodes CASSFGQGVAGELFF. Filled out from reference TRBV28 and TRBJ2-2, the complete variable domain reads DVKVTQSSRYLVKRTGEKVFLECVQDMDHENMFWYRQDPGLGLRLIYFSYDVKMKEKGDIPEGYSVSREKKERFSLILESASTNQTSMYLCASSFGQGVAGELFFGEGSRLTVL.

This chain connects TRBV28 to TRBJ1-5, with D possibly being TRBD1 (6 bases). Germline V lookup: CDR1 MDHEN, CDR2 SYDVKM. Deletions cut 6 bases from V and 5 bases from J, with 11 bases between. This CDR3 spans 13 amino acids. The CDR3 coding sequence is TGTGCCAGCAGGGACAGCCACCATCAGCCCCAGCATTTT. Its translation: CASRDSHHQPQHF.

The chain links TRBV11-2 to TRBJ1-6; a possible D gene is TRBD1 (5 bases). CDR1 is SGHAT, CDR2 FQNNGV, per germline. V was shortened by 6 bases and J by 6 bases, with 18 bases between the two germline ends. This CDR3 has 16 amino acids. The CDR3 protein is CASRRLSSGRNSPLHF. The CDR3 bases are TGTGCCAGCAGAAGGCTTAGTTCAGGGCGTAATTCACCCCTCCACTTT. Combining the CDR3 with reference TRBV11-2 and TRBJ1-6 gives the whole variable domain EAGVAQSPRYKIIEKRQSVAFWCNPISGHATLYWYQQILGQGPKLLIQFQNNGVVDDSQLPKDRFSAERLKGVDSTLKIQPAKLEDSAVYLCASRRLSSGRNSPLHFGNGTRLTVT.

The rearrangement uses TRBV4-2 and TRBJ1-1; D possibly corresponds to TRBD1 (5 bases). The CDR3 sequence is 13 residues long. The germline V gene encodes CDR1 LGHNA and CDR2 YNFKEQ. V lost 4 bases, J lost 1 base, and 7 bases lay in between. CDR3 sequence (DNA): TGTGCCAGCAGCCTCAGGGAGAACACTGAAGCTTTCTTT. Translated: CASSLRENTEAFF.

This clone appeared a single time. The gene calls are TRBV7-9 and TRBJ2-2; D is uncertain. This CDR3 is 14 amino acids long. From germline, CDR1 is SEHNR and CDR2 FQNEAQ (reference sequence). V was pared by 5 bases and J by 4 bases, with 11 bases between. CDR3 nucleotides: TGTGCCAGCAGCCCCCGACTCGTCACCGGGGAGCTGTTTTTT. Translating it yields CASSPRLVTGELFF.

The rearrangement uses TRBV5-6 and TRBJ2-4; D unclear. V dropped 4 bases and J dropped 9 bases, with 11 bases sitting between them. Germline-derived CDR1 and CDR2 are SGHDT and YYEEEE. The CDR3 length is 12 residues. The CDR3 loop reads CASSRGTTIQYF. CDR3 nucleotides: TGTGCCAGCAGCCGAGGTACAACCATTCAGTACTTC.

The CDR3 bases are TGTGCCAGCAGCCAATTCAATTCCGAAAAACTGTTTTTT. This encodes CASSQFNSEKLFF. The gene calls are TRBV3-1 (or the pseudogene TRBV3-2) and TRBJ1-4; D ambiguous. Looked up from germline, CDR1 is LGHDT and CDR2 is YNNKEL (reference sequence). The CDR3 spans 13 residues. Deletions cut 2 bases from V and 8 bases from J, with 9 bases between.

The rearrangement joins TRBV7-9 to TRBJ2-3; D unresolved. Germline V gene data show CDR1 as SEHNR and CDR2 as FQNEAQ (reference sequence). Trimming removed 6 bases at V and 1 base at J, with 5 bases between. The CDR3 is made up of 12 amino acids. This chain's CDR3 is CASSSGTDTQYF. The CDR3 region has the DNA TGTGCCAGCAGTTCAGGCACAGATACGCAGTATTTT.

The rearrangement uses TRBV15 and TRBJ1-6, with D unclear. This CDR3 is 13 amino acids long. Per the germline V gene, CDR1 is LNHNV and CDR2 is YYDKDF (reference sequence). V lost 3 bases and J 9 bases, leaving 9 bases between the germline ends. Here the CDR3 reads CATSSKISSPLHF. In nucleotides, the CDR3 is TGTGCCACCAGCAGTAAGATCAGTTCACCCCTCCACTTT.